One sample yielded the 23 T cell receptor beta chains listed below, sequenced in a study of T cells in localized non-small cell lung cancer. The method was immunoSEQ multiplex PCR; TCRdb's version includes in-frame clones alone and lacks a portion of them. The table records some 890 clones, about 20% of them present only once. The specimen comprised normal lung tissue next to the tumor, sampled before any cancer treatment. These receptors were taken from a man aged 40 to 75 with stage III lung adenocarcinoma.

This clone was picked up a small number of times. The chain is built from TRBV9 and TRBJ2-2; D is perhaps TRBD1 (5 bases). Trimming pared 4 bases from V and 4 bases from J, leaving 14 bases between. This CDR3 is 15 amino acids long. In germline, CDR1 is SGDLS, CDR2 YYNGEE. The CDR3 reads CASSPTDSTTGELFF. The DNA for the CDR3 is TGTGCCAGCAGCCCCACCGACAGCACCACCGGGGAGCTGTTTTTT. The full variable domain, with the rest looked up from reference TRBV9 and TRBJ2-2, is DSGVTQTPKHLITATGQRVTLRCSPRSGDLSVYWYQQSLDQGLQFLIQYYNGEERAKGNILERFSAQQFPDLHSELNLSSLELGDSALYFCASSPTDSTTGELFFGEGSRLTVL.

This chain joins TRBV14 and TRBJ1-5; no clear D gene. The CDR3 totals 13 residues. V gave up 0 bases and J gave up 7 bases, with 7 bases separating them. The germline CDR1 and CDR2 sequences are SGHDN and FVKESK. The CDR3 DNA follows: TGTGCCAGCAGCCAAGACGAGTGGCAGCCCCAGCATTTT. It yields the protein CASSQDEWQPQHF.

This chain links TRBV15 with TRBJ2-5; possible D gene TRBD1, 5 bases. Germline values: CDR1 LNHNV, CDR2 YYDKDF (reference sequence). Trimming stripped 1 base from V and 3 bases from J, with 12 bases between. This CDR3 spans 15 amino acids. The DNA for the CDR3 is TGTGCCACCAGCAGAGTGGGTACAGGAAAAGAGACCCAGTACTTC. Residues: CATSRVGTGKETQYF. The full variable domain, with the rest looked up from reference TRBV15 and TRBJ2-5, is DAMVIQNPRYQVTQFGKPVTLSCSQTLNHNVMYWYQQKSSQAPKLLFHYYDKDFNNEADTPDNFQSRRPNTSFCFLDIRSPGLGDTAMYLCATSRVGTGKETQYFGPGTRLLVL.

The V call is TRBV11-3, the J call TRBJ2-7; 7 nucleotides align to TRBD2. This CDR3 has 14 residues. The V segment lost 8 bases and the J segment 7 bases; nucleotides outside the gene matches: 14. Germline V gene sequence: CDR1 SGHNT, CDR2 YENEEA. CDR3 nucleotide sequence: TGTGCCAGCTCCTGGGGGGAGGGCCCTCGGGAGCAGTACTTC. Translated, it gives CASSWGEGPREQYF.

This clone showed up just a few times. The V call is TRBV6-8, the J call TRBJ2-3; D might be TRBD1 (5 bases). CDR3 length: 14 residues. V was trimmed by 8 bases and J by 3 bases, leaving 15 bases between them. CDR1 MNHGY and CDR2 SAAAGT come from the germline V gene. The CDR3 sequence: CASSGPFTTDTQYF. For the CDR3, the DNA is TGTGCCAGCTCAGGGCCCTTCACGACAGATACGCAGTATTTT.

The rearrangement uses TRBV19 and TRBJ1-2; D gene uncertain. The CDR3 covers 14 residues. Between the trimmed V and J ends, which lost 7 bases and 2 bases, there was a span of 14 bases. The germline V gene encodes CDR1 LNHDA and CDR2 SQIVND (reference sequence). The CDR3 DNA reads TGTGCCAGTACCCAGTTACGGGGAAACTATGGCTACACCTTC. Its protein is CASTQLRGNYGYTF. The full variable domain, with the rest looked up from reference TRBV19 and TRBJ1-2, is DGGITQSPKYLFRKEGQNVTLSCEQNLNHDAMYWYRQDPGQGLRLIYYSQIVNDFQKGDIAEGYSVSREKKESFPLTVTSAQKNPTAFYLCASTQLRGNYGYTFGSGTRLTVV.

The chain links TRBV18 to TRBJ2-3; D is perhaps TRBD1 or TRBD2 (5 bases each). CDR1 and CDR2 (germline): KGHSH, LQKENI. V was cut by 3 bases and J by 2 bases, with 9 bases left in between. The CDR3 runs 14 residues. The CDR3 coding sequence is TGTGCCAGCTCACCCGATGGGACCACAGATACGCAGTATTTT. Its protein is CASSPDGTTDTQYF.

The chain has TRBV28 and TRBJ1-2; maybe TRBD1 (5 bases). The germline CDR1 and CDR2 sequences are MDHEN and SYDVKM. This CDR3 has 12 residues. The germline V and J ends were trimmed by 6 bases and 8 bases, with 13 bases remaining between them. This chain's CDR3 is CASSLRERGYTF. The CDR3 DNA follows: TGTGCCAGCAGCCTCAGGGAAAGAGGCTACACCTTC.

The chain combines TRBV5-1 with TRBJ2-7; 8 positions agree with TRBD1. CDR1 and CDR2 (germline): SGHRS, YFSETQ. The CDR3 consists of 14 residues. The J segment lost 3 bases and the V segment lost 3 bases, leaving 5 bases of the junction unmatched. Here the CDR3 DNA reads TGCGCCAGCAGCTACGGACAGGGTTTCTACGAGCAGTACTTC. Amino acids: CASSYGQGFYEQYF.

This chain connects TRBV6-8 to TRBJ1-5; D not resolved. This CDR3 has 13 residues. Germline CDR1 and CDR2: MNHGY and SAAAGT. V lost 0 bases to trimming and J lost 4 bases, with 4 bases between them. Here the CDR3 DNA reads TGTGCCAGCAGTTACTCTCGAAATCAGCCCCAGCATTTT. Its protein is CASSYSRNQPQHF.

In this sample, this clone turned up a few times. The rearrangement links TRBV9 to TRBJ2-1, with TRBD2 matching over 13 bases. The CDR3 has 17 residues. J gave up 5 bases and V 2 bases, and 7 bases lay outside the gene matches. CDR1 and CDR2 (germline): SGDLS, YYNGEE. As DNA, the CDR3 is TGTGCCAGCAGCGTGGGGACTAGCGGGGAACCAGACAATGAGCAGTTCTTC. This translates into CASSVGTSGEPDNEQFF.

This clone came up a few times. This rearrangement joins TRBV6-8 to TRBJ2-7; 10 nucleotides match TRBD2. The germline gives CDR1 MNHGY, CDR2 SAAAGT. The CDR3 totals 14 residues. V was pared by 6 bases and J by 2 bases, with 4 bases of the junction left unmatched. The CDR3 region has the DNA TGTGCCAGCAGGAGGACTAGCGGCCCCTACGAGCAGTACTTC. Protein product: CASRRTSGPYEQYF.

The rearrangement uses TRBV19 and TRBJ2-5; 7 bases match TRBD2. V trimming: 3 bases; J trimming: 5 bases; junction bases outside the gene matches: 9. CDR1 and CDR2 from the germline V gene are LNHDA and SQIVND (reference sequence). The CDR3 length is 15 residues. DNA for the CDR3: TGTGCCAGTAGTATGACTGGCGGGGGATTGGAGACCCAGTACTTC. Its protein product is CASSMTGGGLETQYF.

The sample holds a few counts of this clone. The chain is built from TRBV6-8 and TRBJ1-1; the D gene is possibly TRBD1 (5 bases). The germline CDR1 and CDR2 sequences are MNHGY and SAAAGT. The CDR3 is made up of 13 amino acids. V shed 2 bases and J shed 4 bases, with 8 bases lying between them. The CDR3 sequence is CASSYPGTTEAFF. DNA of the CDR3: TGTGCCAGCAGTTACCCTGGGACCACTGAAGCTTTCTTT.

The chain uses TRBV4-1 and TRBJ2-7; D ambiguous. The CDR3 contains 16 residues. The germline V and J ends were trimmed by 1 base and 6 bases, with 19 bases remaining between them. In germline, CDR1 is MGHRA, CDR2 YSYEKL. This CDR3 reads CASSQGAARATSEQYF. CDR3 nucleotides: TGCGCCAGCAGCCAAGGGGCAGCTAGGGCAACAAGCGAGCAGTACTTC.

Within the sample, this clone is medium-sized. The V and J genes are TRBV11-3 and TRBJ2-3; 7 bases line up with TRBD1. CDR1 and CDR2 from the germline V gene are SGHNT and YENEEA. Trimming took 1 base from V and 7 from J; bases not matched to a gene: 5. This CDR3 is 14 amino acids long. CDR3 in DNA: TGTGCCAGCAGCTTAGGACTCAGGGGGAATACGCAGTATTTT. Translating it yields CASSLGLRGNTQYF.

This clone was seen only a few times. This chain joins TRBV19 and TRBJ1-1; TRBD1 matches 9 bases. The CDR3 consists of 14 residues. V gave up 7 bases and J gave up 2 bases; unmatched junction bases: 5. Germline V CDR1 and CDR2: LNHDA, SQIVND (reference sequence). The CDR3 bases are TGTGCCAGTACCAGGACAGGGGTAAACACTGAAGCTTTCTTT. It is translated as CASTRTGVNTEAFF.

V gene TRBV5-1 combines with J gene TRBJ1-4; 8 positions match TRBD1. With 0 bases clipped from V and 0 bases from J, the junction kept 4 bases outside the gene matches. CDR1 and CDR2 (germline): SGHRS, YFSETQ. The CDR3 extends over 17 amino acids. The CDR3 loop reads CASSLAVGQATNEKLFF. CDR3 coding DNA: TGCGCCAGCAGCTTGGCCGTGGGACAGGCAACTAATGAAAAACTGTTTTTT.

J is TRBJ1-2 and V is TRBV9; TRBD1 agrees at 8 bases. V lost 4 bases, J lost 7 bases, and 3 bases stayed unmatched. The germline gives CDR1 SGDLS, CDR2 YYNGEE. CDR3 length: 12 amino acids. In DNA form, the CDR3 reads TGTGCCAGCAGCCCGACAGGGGTTGGCTACACCTTC. It translates to CASSPTGVGYTF.

Relative to its sample, this clone is large. V and J are TRBV11-3 and TRBJ1-1, with 7 nucleotides matching TRBD1. The germline V gene encodes CDR1 SGHNT and CDR2 YENEEA. V was pared by 5 bases and J by 1 base, with 4 bases of the junction left unmatched. CDR3 size: 14 residues. The CDR3 loop is CASSRGQSNTEAFF. For the CDR3, the DNA is TGTGCCAGCAGCAGGGGACAGTCGAACACTGAAGCTTTCTTT.

The chain joins TRBV5-1 to TRBJ1-6; TRBD1 matches 7 bases. J gave up 7 bases and V 3 bases, and 4 bases lay outside the gene matches. The CDR3 extends over 14 amino acids. Germline CDR1 is SGHRS and CDR2 is YFSETQ. CDR3 DNA sequence: TGCGCCAGCAGCTCGGGACAGCCAAATTCACCCCTCCACTTT. This codes for CASSSGQPNSPLHF.

This clone is hyperexpanded in the sample. The rearrangement joins TRBV9 to TRBJ2-1; maybe TRBD2 (6 bases). The CDR3 loop spans 17 amino acids. Deletions cut 3 bases from V and 5 bases from J, with 21 bases between. Per germline, CDR1 SGDLS and CDR2 YYNGEE. CDR3 DNA: TGTGCCAGCAGCGCCACCACGGGACTGAAACTAAACAATGAGCAGTTCTTC. It specifies CASSATTGLKLNNEQFF. The full variable domain, with the rest looked up from reference TRBV9 and TRBJ2-1, is DSGVTQTPKHLITATGQRVTLRCSPRSGDLSVYWYQQSLDQGLQFLIQYYNGEERAKGNILERFSAQQFPDLHSELNLSSLELGDSALYFCASSATTGLKLNNEQFFGPGTRLTVL.

In this sample, this clone turned up a few times. J is TRBJ2-1 and V is TRBV9; TRBD2 is a possible D gene (6 bases). The germline CDR1 and CDR2 sequences are SGDLS and YYNGEE. V was clipped by 0 bases and J by 5 bases, with 12 bases between them. This CDR3 comprises 15 residues. The CDR3 nucleotides are TGTGCCAGCAGCGTAGGCGCGGGGCCCAACAATGAGCAGTTCTTC. This gives the protein CASSVGAGPNNEQFF. The full variable domain, rest sourced from reference TRBV9 and TRBJ2-1, is DSGVTQTPKHLITATGQRVTLRCSPRSGDLSVYWYQQSLDQGLQFLIQYYNGEERAKGNILERFSAQQFPDLHSELNLSSLELGDSALYFCASSVGAGPNNEQFFGPGTRLTVL.